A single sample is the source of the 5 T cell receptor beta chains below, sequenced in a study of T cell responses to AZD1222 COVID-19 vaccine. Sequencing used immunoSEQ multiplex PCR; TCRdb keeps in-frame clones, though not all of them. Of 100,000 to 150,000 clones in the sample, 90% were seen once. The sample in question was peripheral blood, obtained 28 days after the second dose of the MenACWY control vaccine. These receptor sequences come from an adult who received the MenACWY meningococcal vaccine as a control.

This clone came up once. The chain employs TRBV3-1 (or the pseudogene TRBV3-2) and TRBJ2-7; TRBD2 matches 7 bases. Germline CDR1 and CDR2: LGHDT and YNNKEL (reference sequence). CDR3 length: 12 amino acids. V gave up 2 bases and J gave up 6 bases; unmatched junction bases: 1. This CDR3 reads CASSQPGGEQYF. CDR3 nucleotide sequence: TGTGCCAGCAGCCAACCGGGAGGCGAGCAGTACTTC.

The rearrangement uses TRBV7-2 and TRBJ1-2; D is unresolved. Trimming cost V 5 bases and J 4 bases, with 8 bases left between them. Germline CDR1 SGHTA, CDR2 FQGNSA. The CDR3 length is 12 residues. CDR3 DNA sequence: TGTGCCAGCAGCCCCGCCCTCTATGGCTACACCTTC. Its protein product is CASSPALYGYTF.

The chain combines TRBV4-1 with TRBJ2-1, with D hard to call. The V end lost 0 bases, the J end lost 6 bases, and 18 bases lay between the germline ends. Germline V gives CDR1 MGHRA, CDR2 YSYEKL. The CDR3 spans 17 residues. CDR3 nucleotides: TGCGCCAGCAGCCAAGACTTCGGGCGGTGGAAGGCCAATGAGCAGTTCTTC. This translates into CASSQDFGRWKANEQFF.

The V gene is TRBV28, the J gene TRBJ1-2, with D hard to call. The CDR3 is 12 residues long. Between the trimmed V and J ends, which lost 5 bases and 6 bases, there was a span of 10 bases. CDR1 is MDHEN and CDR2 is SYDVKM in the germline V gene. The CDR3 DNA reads TGTGCCAGCAGTAGGCCATTGAATGGCTACACCTTC. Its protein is CASSRPLNGYTF.

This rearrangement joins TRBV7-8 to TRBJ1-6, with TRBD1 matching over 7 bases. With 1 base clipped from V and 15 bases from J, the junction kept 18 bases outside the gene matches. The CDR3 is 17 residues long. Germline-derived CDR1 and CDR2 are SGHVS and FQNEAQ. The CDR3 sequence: CASSLGGQLIITSLLHF. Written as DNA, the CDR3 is TGTGCCAGCAGCTTAGGGGGACAGCTAATCATAACTTCTCTCCTCCACTTT. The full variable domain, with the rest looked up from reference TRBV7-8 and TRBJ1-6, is GAGVSQSPRYKVAKRGQDVALRCDPISGHVSLFWYQQALGQGPEFLTYFQNEAQLDKSGLPSDRFFAERPEGSVSTLKIQRTQQEDSAVYLCASSLGGQLIITSLLHFGNGTRLTVT.